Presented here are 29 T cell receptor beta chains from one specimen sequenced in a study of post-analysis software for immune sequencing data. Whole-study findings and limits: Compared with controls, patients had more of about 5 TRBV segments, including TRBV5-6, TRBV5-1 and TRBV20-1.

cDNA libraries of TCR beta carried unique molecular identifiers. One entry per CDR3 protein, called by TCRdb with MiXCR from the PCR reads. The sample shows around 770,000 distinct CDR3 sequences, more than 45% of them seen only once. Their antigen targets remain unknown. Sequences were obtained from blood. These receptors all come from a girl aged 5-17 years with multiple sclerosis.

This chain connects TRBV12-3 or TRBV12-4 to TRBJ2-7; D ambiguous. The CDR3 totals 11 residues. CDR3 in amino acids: CASGYPYEQYF. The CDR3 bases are TGTGCGTCGGGTTATCCCTACGAGCAGTACTTC.

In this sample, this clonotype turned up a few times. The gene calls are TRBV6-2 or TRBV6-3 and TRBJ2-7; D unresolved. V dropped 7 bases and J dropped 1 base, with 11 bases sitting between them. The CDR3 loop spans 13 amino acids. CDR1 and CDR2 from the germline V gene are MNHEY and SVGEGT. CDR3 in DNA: TGTGCCAGCACGCTGACTGGGTCCTACGAGCAGTACTTC. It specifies CASTLTGSYEQYF.

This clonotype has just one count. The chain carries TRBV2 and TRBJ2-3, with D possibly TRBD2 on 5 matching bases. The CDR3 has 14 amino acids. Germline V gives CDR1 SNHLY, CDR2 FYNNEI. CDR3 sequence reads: CACRLALTTDTQYF. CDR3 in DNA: TGTGCGTGCCGCCTAGCCCTAACCACAGATACGCAGTATTTT. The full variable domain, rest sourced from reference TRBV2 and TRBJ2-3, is EPEVTQTPSHQVTQMGQEVILRCVPISNHLYFYWYRQILGQKVEFLVSFYNNEISEKSEIFDDQFSVERPDGSNFTLKIRSTKLEDSAMYFCACRLALTTDTQYFGPGTRLTVL.

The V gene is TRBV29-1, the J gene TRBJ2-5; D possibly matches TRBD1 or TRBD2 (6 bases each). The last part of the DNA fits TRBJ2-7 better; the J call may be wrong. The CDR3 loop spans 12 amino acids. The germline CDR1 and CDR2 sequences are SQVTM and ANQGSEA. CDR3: CSAWGARGEQYF. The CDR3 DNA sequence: TGCAGCGCGTGGGGGGCGCGGGGCGAGCAGTACTTC.

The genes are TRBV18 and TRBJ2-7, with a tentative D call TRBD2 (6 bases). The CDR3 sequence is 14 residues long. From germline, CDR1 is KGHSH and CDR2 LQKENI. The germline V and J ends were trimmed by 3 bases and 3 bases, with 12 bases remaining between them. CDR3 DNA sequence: TGTGCCAGCTCACCTAGCGGCTCAAACTACGAGCAGTACTTC. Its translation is CASSPSGSNYEQYF. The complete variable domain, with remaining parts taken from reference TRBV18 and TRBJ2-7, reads NAGVMQNPRHLVRRRGQEARLRCSPMKGHSHVYWYRQLPEEGLKFMVYLQKENIIDESGMPKERFSAEFPKEGPSILRIQQVVRGDSAAYFCASSPSGSNYEQYFGPGTRLTVT.

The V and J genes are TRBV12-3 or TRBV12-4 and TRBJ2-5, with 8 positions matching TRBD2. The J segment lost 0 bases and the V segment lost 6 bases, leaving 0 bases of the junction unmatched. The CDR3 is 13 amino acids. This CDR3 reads CASRREDQETQYF. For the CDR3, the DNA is TGTGCCAGCAGGCGGGAGGACCAAGAGACCCAGTACTTC.

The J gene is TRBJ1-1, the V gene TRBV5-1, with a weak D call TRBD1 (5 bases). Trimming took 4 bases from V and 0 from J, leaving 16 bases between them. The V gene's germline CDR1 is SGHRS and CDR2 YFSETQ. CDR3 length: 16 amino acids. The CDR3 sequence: CASSQPETVMNTEAFF. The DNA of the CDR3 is TGCGCCAGCAGCCAACCGGAGACAGTCATGAACACTGAAGCTTTCTTT.

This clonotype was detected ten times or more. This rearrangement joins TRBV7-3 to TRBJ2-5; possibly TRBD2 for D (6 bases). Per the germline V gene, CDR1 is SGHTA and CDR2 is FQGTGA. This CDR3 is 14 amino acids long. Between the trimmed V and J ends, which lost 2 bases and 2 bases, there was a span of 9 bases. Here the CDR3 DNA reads TGTGCCAGCAGCTTATATGGGACTCAAGAGACCCAGTACTTC. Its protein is CASSLYGTQETQYF.

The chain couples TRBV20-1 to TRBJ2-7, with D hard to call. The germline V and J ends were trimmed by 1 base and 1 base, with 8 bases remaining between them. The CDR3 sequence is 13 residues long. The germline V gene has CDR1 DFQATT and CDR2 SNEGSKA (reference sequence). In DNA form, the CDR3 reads TGCAGTGCTAGAGGTGTCGAATCCTACGAGCAGTACTTC. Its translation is CSARGVESYEQYF.

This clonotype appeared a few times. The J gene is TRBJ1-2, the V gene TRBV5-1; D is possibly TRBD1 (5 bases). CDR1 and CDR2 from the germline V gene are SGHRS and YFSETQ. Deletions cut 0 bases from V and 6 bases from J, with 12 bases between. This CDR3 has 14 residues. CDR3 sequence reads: CASSLGTGRHGYTF. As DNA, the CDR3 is TGCGCCAGCAGCTTGGGGACGGGGCGACATGGCTACACCTTC.

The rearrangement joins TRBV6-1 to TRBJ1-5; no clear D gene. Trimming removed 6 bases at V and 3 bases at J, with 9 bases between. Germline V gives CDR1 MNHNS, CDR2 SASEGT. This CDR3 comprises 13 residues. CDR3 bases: TGTGCCAGCAGGGATCCAAACAATCAGCCCCAGCATTTT. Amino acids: CASRDPNNQPQHF.

The CDR3 region is CASSLWPEGGKTYEQYF. Written as DNA, the CDR3 is TGTGCCAGCAGCTTGTGGCCTGAAGGCGGGAAAACCTACGAGCAGTACTTC. The chain joins TRBV5-5 to TRBJ2-7; tentatively, D is TRBD2 (6 bases). This CDR3 has 17 residues. Per germline, CDR1 SGHKS and CDR2 YYEKEE (reference sequence). V was pared by 1 base and J by 2 bases, with 19 bases between.

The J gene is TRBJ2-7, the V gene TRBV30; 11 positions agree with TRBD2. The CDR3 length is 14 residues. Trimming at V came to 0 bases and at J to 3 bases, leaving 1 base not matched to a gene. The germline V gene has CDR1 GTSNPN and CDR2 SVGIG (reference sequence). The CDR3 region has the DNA TGTGCCTGGAGTGTAACTAGCGGGGGCTACGAGCAGTACTTC. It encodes CAWSVTSGGYEQYF.

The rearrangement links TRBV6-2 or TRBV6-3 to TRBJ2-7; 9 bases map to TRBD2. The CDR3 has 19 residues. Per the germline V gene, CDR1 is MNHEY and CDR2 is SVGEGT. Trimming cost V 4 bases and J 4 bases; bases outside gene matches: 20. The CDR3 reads CASSFHLAGKRMNVYEQYF. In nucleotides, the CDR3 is TGTGCCAGCAGTTTCCACCTAGCGGGGAAACGCATGAACGTTTACGAGCAGTACTTC.

Written as DNA, the CDR3 is TGTGCCAGCAGTAGGACAGGGTGGGAGACCCAGTACTTC. Its protein is CASSRTGWETQYF. The J gene is TRBJ2-5, the V gene TRBV27; 8 positions match TRBD1. The CDR3 consists of 13 residues. Germline CDR1 and CDR2: MNHEY and SMNVEV (reference sequence). Losses at the gene ends were 5 bases for V and 5 bases for J; bases not matched to a gene: 4.

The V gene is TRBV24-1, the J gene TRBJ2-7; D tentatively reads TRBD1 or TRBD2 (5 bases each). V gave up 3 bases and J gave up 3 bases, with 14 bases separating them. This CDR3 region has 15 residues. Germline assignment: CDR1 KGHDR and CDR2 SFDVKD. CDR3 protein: CATSDTLGPLYEQYF. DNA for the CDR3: TGTGCCACCAGTGATACCCTGGGACCGCTCTACGAGCAGTACTTC.

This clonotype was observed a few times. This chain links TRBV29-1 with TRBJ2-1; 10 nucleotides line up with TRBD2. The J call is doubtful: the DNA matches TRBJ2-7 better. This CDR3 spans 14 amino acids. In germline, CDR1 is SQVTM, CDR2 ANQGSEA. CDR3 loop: CSVKLAGSYNEQYF. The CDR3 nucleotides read TGCAGCGTTAAACTAGCGGGATCCTACAATGAGCAGTACTTC.

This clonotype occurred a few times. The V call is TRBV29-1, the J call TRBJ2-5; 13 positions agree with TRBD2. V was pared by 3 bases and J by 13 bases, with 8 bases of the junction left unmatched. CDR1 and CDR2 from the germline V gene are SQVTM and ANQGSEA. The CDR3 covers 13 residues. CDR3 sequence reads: CSVDITGLAGRYF. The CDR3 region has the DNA TGCAGCGTTGATATAACGGGACTAGCGGGACGGTACTTC.

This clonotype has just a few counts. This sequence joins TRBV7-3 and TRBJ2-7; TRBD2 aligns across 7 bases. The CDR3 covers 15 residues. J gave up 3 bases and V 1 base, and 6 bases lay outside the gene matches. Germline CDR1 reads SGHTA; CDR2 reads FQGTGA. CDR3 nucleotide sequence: TGTGCCAGCAGCTTAAGTCCTAGCGGCTTCTACGAGCAGTACTTC. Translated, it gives CASSLSPSGFYEQYF.

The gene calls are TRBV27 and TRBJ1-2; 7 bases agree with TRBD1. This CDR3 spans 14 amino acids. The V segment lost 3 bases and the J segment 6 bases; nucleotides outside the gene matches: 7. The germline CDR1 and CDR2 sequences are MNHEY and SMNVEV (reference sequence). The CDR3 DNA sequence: TGTGCCAGCAGTTTTCGGCAGGGGGTCCATGGCTACACCTTC. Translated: CASSFRQGVHGYTF.

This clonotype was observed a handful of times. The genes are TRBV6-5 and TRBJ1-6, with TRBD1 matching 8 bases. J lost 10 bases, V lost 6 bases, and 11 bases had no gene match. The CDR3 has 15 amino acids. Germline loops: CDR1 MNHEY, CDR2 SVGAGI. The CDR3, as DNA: TGTGCCAGCAGCCGGACAGGGCCGAACGGATCACCCCTCCACTTT. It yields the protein CASSRTGPNGSPLHF.

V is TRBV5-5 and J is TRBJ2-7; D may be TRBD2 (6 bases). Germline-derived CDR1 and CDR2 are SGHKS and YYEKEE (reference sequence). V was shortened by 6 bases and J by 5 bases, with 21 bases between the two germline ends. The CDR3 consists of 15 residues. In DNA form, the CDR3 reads TGTGCCAGCACCCTGGGGGAGGTACGCGAAGACGAGCAGTACTTC. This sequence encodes CASTLGEVREDEQYF.

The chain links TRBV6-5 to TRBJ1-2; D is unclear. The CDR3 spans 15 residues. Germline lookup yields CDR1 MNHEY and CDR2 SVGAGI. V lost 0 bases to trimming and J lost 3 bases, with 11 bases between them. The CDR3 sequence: CASSYSPEPDYGYTF. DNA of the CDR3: TGTGCCAGCAGTTACTCCCCAGAGCCTGACTATGGCTACACCTTC.

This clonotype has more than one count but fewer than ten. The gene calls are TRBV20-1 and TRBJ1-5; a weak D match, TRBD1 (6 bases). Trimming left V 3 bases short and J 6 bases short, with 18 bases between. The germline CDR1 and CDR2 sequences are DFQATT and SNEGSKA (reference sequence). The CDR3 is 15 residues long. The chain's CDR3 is CSARARGGASQPQHF. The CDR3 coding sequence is TGCAGTGCTAGGGCGAGGGGGGGCGCGAGTCAGCCCCAGCATTTT.

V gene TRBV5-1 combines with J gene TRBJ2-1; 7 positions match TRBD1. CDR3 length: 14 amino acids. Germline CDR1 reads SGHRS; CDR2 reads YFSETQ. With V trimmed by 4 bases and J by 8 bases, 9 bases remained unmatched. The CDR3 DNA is TGCGCCAGCAGCCCCCGGGACAGCCCGTATGAGCAGTTCTTC. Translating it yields CASSPRDSPYEQFF.

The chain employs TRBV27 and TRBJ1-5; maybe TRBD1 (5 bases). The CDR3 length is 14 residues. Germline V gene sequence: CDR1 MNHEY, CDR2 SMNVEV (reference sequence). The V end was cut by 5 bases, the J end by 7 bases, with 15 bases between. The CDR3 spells CASSPVGGGQPQHF. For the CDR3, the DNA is TGTGCCAGCAGTCCCGTCGGGGGTGGGCAGCCCCAGCATTTT.

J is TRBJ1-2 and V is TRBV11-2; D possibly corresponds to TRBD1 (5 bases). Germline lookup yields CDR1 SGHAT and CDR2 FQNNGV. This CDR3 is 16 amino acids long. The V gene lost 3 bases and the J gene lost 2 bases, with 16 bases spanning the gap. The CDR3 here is CASSFGARRGNYGYTF. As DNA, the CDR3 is TGTGCCAGCAGCTTTGGCGCGAGGCGGGGGAACTATGGCTACACCTTC.

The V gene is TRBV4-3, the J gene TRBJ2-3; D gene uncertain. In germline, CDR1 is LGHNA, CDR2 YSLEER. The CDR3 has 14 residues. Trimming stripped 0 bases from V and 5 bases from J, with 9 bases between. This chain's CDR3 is CASSQDPAEDTQYF. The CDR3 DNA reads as TGCGCCAGCAGCCAAGACCCGGCGGAAGATACGCAGTATTTT.

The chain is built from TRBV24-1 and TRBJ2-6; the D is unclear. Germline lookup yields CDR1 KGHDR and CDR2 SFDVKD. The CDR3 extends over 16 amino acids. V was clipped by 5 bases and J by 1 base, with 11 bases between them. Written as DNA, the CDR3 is TGTGCCACCAGTGCTGGCGCAGCATCTGGGGCCAACGTCCTGACTTTC. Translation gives CATSAGAASGANVLTF.